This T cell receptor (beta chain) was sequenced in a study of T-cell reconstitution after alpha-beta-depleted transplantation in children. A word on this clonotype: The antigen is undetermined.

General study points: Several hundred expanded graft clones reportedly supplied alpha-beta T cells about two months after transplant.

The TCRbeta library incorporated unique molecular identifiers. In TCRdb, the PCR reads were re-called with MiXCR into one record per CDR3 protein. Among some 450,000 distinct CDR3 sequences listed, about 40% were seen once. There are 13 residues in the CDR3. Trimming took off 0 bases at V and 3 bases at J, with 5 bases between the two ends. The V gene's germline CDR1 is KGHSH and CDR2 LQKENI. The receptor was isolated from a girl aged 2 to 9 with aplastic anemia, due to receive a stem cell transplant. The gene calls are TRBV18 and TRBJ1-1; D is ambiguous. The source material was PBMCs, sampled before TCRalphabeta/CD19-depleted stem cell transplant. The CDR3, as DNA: TGTGCCAGCTCACCACCGGTTCACACTGAAGCTTTCTTT. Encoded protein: CASSPPVHTEAFF.